This paragraph covers one T cell receptor beta chain sequence. Both about-4-week and about-12-week second-dose recipients were combined. Sequencing was performed with immunoSEQ multiplex PCR; in TCRdb, only in-frame clones are kept and a portion is missing. The sample records 80,000 or so clones, more than 90% being singletons. The CDR3 is 17 residues long. Germline V gene lookup returns CDR1 LGHNA and CDR2 YSLEER. The V gene end was trimmed by 0 bases and the J gene end by 1 base; junction bases not matched to a gene: 6. This specimen belongs to a study of T cell responses to AZD1222 COVID-19 vaccine.

This clonotype was sampled from an adult who received the AZD1222 COVID-19 vaccine. V and J are TRBV4-3 and TRBJ2-3; 8 positions agree with TRBD2. The starting material was peripheral blood, obtained 28 days after the second AZD1222 dose. This CDR3 reads CASSQDLGLGGTDTQYF. CDR3 DNA sequence: TGCGCCAGCAGCCAAGATTTGGGACTAGGGGGCACAGATACGCAGTATTTT.